The rows below give T cell receptor beta chains drawn from one sample of a study of early stage breast cancer tumors. The table came from immunoSEQ multiplex PCR; TCRdb's copy has only in-frame clones and leaves some out. The table lists 50,000 to 65,000 clones, 80% to 95% of them singletons. The source material was blood. These receptors were collected from a person between 70 and 80 years old with breast cancer. Each CDR3 is given with its conserved first and last residue. The D gene is left open where the match is weak. Not all rows give a size; the values are once, few, many and, for expanded clones, a class.

clone size	V gene	J gene	D gene	CDR3 protein	CDR3 DNA
.	TRBV4-3	TRBJ2-5	TRBD1	CASSHLTGGQETQYF	TGCGCCAGCAGCCATCTGACAGGGGGCCAAGAGACCCAGTACTTC
.	TRBV25-1	TRBJ2-7	.	CASRDTRSYEQYF	TGTGCCAGCCGGGACACCCGCTCCTACGAGCAGTACTTC
few	TRBV10-1	TRBJ2-7	.	CASSTLTPAYEQYF	TGCGCCAGCAGCACTTTAACTCCGGCCTACGAGCAGTACTTC
once	TRBV4-2	TRBJ2-3	TRBD2	CASSPGGGDTDTQYF	TGTGCCAGCAGCCCAGGCGGGGGGGACACAGATACGCAGTATTTT
.	TRBV10-3	TRBJ1-5	.	CAISGGDSNQPQHF	TGTGCCATCAGTGGGGGGGACAGCAATCAGCCCCAGCATTTT
.	TRBV18	TRBJ1-2	.	CASSPPKPGGYTF	TGTGCCAGCTCACCACCGAAACCAGGGGGCTACACCTTC
few	TRBV5-1	TRBJ1-6	.	CASSSGNSPLHF	TGCGCCAGCAGTTCAGGCAATTCACCCCTCCACTTT
.	TRBV30	TRBJ1-6	.	CAAASLHNSPLHF	TGTGCCGCAGCGAGTCTGCATAATTCACCCCTCCACTTT
.	TRBV7-9	TRBJ1-4	TRBD1	CASSFRDRGNEKLFF	TGTGCCAGCAGCTTCCGGGACAGGGGAAATGAAAAACTGTTTTTT
.	TRBV5-4	TRBJ2-2	TRBD2	CASSSGTSGGELFF	TGTGCCTCATCATCCGGGACTAGCGGCGGGGAGCTGTTTTTT
.	TRBV25-1	TRBJ1-4	TRBD1	CASRDRGRNLATNEKLFF	TGTGCCAGCAGGGACAGGGGGAGGAATCTTGCAACTAATGAAAAACTGTTTTTT
.	TRBV6-5	TRBJ1-2	TRBD1	CASSYSGGQGGYGYTF	TGTGCCAGCAGTTACTCTGGGGGACAGGGTGGCTATGGCTACACCTTC
.	TRBV19	TRBJ1-2	.	CASSTQRDTSYGYTF	TGTGCCAGTAGTACACAGAGGGACACCTCCTATGGCTACACCTTC
.	TRBV19	TRBJ1-1	.	CASSGVNTEAFF	TGTGCCAGTAGTGGAGTGAACACTGAAGCTTTCTTT
.	TRBV30	TRBJ1-6	.	CAWRQGPSAISPLHF	TGTGCCTGGAGGCAGGGGCCCTCTGCTATCTCACCCCTCCACTTT
once	TRBV30	TRBJ2-3	TRBD2	CAWRLAGSTDTQYF	TGTGCCTGGCGACTAGCGGGAAGCACAGATACGCAGTATTTT
.	TRBV28	TRBJ1-2	.	CASRRGGIGYTF	TGTGCCAGCAGAAGGGGGGGGATTGGCTACACCTTC
.	TRBV4-1	TRBJ2-1	.	CASGRDVLQINEQFF	TGCGCCAGCGGGAGAGACGTCCTTCAAATCAATGAGCAGTTCTTC
.	TRBV15	TRBJ1-6	TRBD1	CATRVLRDSGSPLHF	TGTGCCACCAGAGTCCTCCGGGACAGCGGTTCACCCCTCCACTTT
.	TRBV28	TRBJ1-2	.	CASSPGSPYGYTF	TGTGCCAGCAGTCCAGGAAGCCCCTATGGCTACACCTTC
.	TRBV5-6	TRBJ2-7	TRBD1	CASSLGAGGHEQYF	TGTGCCAGCAGCTTGGGGGCAGGGGGCCACGAGCAGTACTTC
.	TRBV7-6	TRBJ1-2	.	CASSLLRDTRYGYTF	TGTGCCAGCAGCCTCCTGAGGGACACCCGCTATGGCTACACCTTC
.	TRBV10-3	TRBJ2-2	.	CAIRQSTGELFF	TGTGCCATCCGACAGAGCACCGGGGAGCTGTTTTTT
.	TRBV30	TRBJ1-2	.	CAWRVPGGYYGYTF	TGTGCCTGGAGGGTCCCGGGGGGTTATTATGGCTACACCTTC
.	TRBV18	TRBJ2-7	TRBD2	CASSLVAWGGNTTRTYEQYF	TGTGCCAGCTCACTCGTGGCGTGGGGGGGAAATACCACAAGAACCTACGAGCAGTACTTC
.	TRBV5-1	TRBJ1-1	.	CASSPRSGESTEAFF	TGCGCCAGCAGCCCTAGGAGTGGGGAGTCCACTGAAGCTTTCTTT
.	TRBV6-5	TRBJ2-7	.	CASSYSGWGSEQYF	TGTGCCAGCAGTTACTCCGGGTGGGGCAGCGAGCAGTACTTC
.	TRBV5-6	TRBJ2-1	TRBD2	CASSLAGTRGIF	TGTGCCAGCAGCTTGGCCGGGACTAGGGGGATCTTC
.	TRBV5-6	TRBJ2-4	TRBD1	CASSLVLERDRESKNIQYF	TGTGCCAGCAGCTTGGTCCTGGAGCGGGACAGGGAATCCAAAAACATTCAGTACTTC
.	TRBV29-1	TRBJ2-1	TRBD1	CSVDKDRTYNEQFF	TGCAGCGTTGACAAGGACAGGACCTACAATGAGCAGTTCTTC
.	TRBV29-1	TRBJ2-7	TRBD1	CSVEDPGTGAYEQYF	TGCAGCGTTGAAGATCCCGGGACAGGAGCCTACGAGCAGTACTTC
.	TRBV7-9	TRBJ2-6	TRBD1	CASSAGDRDPFSGANVLTF	TGTGCCAGCAGCGCAGGGGACAGGGACCCCTTCTCTGGGGCCAACGTCCTGACTTTC
once	TRBV6-5	TRBJ1-2	.	CASSYSMRRYGYTF	TGTGCCAGCAGTTACTCGATGCGGCGCTATGGCTACACCTTC
.	TRBV5-1	TRBJ2-7	.	CASSPSGVLYEQYF	TGCGCCAGCAGCCCCTCAGGGGTCCTGTACGAGCAGTACTTC
.	TRBV6-1	TRBJ2-7	TRBD2	CASSESSGLAGGRIEQYF	TGTGCCAGCAGTGAGTCGTCGGGACTAGCGGGAGGACGTATCGAGCAGTACTTC
.	TRBV19	TRBJ2-1	.	CASSLGPYNEQFF	TGTGCCAGTAGTTTAGGGCCCTACAATGAGCAGTTCTTC
.	TRBV15	TRBJ1-5	.	CATSSRAGPYSNQPQHF	TGTGCCACCAGCAGCAGGGCAGGTCCATATAGCAATCAGCCCCAGCATTTT
.	TRBV5-1	TRBJ1-1	TRBD1	CASSLQGANTEAFF	TGCGCCAGCAGCTTACAGGGGGCGAACACTGAAGCTTTCTTT
.	TRBV6-5	TRBJ1-5	TRBD1	CASRQGPLSNQPQHF	TGTGCCAGCAGACAGGGGCCCCTTAGCAATCAGCCCCAGCATTTT
.	TRBV7-9	TRBJ2-5	.	CASSLRLTGLRRETQYF	TGTGCCAGCAGCTTACGGCTGACAGGCCTTAGGAGAGAGACCCAGTACTTC
.	TRBV30	TRBJ1-1	TRBD1	CAWRPGTGNTEAFF	TGTGCCTGGAGGCCCGGGACAGGGAACACTGAAGCTTTCTTT
.	TRBV29-1	TRBJ1-1	.	CSGQRGTEAFF	TGCAGCGGCCAGAGGGGGACTGAAGCTTTCTTT
few	TRBV6-4	TRBJ2-5	TRBD2	CASSPTSGRPKETQYF	TGTGCCAGCAGTCCGACTAGCGGGAGACCCAAGGAGACCCAGTACTTC
.	TRBV9	TRBJ1-1	.	CASSGGGRTEAFF	TGTGCCAGCAGCGGAGGGGGTCGGACTGAAGCTTTCTTT
.	TRBV2	TRBJ1-3	.	CASSGGQGSGNTIYF	TGTGCCAGCAGTGGAGGCCAGGGCTCTGGAAACACCATATATTTT
.	TRBV30	TRBJ1-1	TRBD1	CAWSKGQMNTEAFF	TGTGCCTGGAGTAAGGGACAGATGAACACTGAAGCTTTCTTT
.	TRBV30	TRBJ2-7	.	CAWSPLVDMNYEQYF	TGTGCCTGGAGTCCCCTGGTGGACATGAACTACGAGCAGTACTTC
.	TRBV9	TRBJ2-7	TRBD2	CASSVAAGGLYEQYF	TGTGCCAGCAGCGTAGCGGCGGGAGGACTCTACGAGCAGTACTTC
.	TRBV30	TRBJ1-2	TRBD1	CAWSFLTGAEGYTF	TGTGCCTGGAGTTTTCTAACAGGGGCTGAGGGCTACACCTTC
.	TRBV7-2	TRBJ2-1	TRBD2	CASSLRGGQFF	TGTGCCAGCAGCTTACGCGGGGGGCAGTTCTTC